This entry is about one T cell receptor (beta chain). Germline CDR1 is DFQATT and CDR2 is SNEGSKA (reference sequence). This CDR3 spans 14 amino acids. TCRdb reprocessed the 5' RACE reads and keeps a single row for each CDR3 protein, giving no DNA. The listing contains around 400,000 distinct CDR3 sequences. The sample comes from a study of monozygotic twins with inflammatory bowel disease. V and J are TRBV20-1 and TRBJ2-2; TCRdb lists TRBD2, though no DNA is available to test this call. The TCR sequence derives from a human donor with ulcerative colitis or Crohn's disease, or a healthy co-twin of an affected twin (not recorded which). Sequenced material: blood. The CDR3 reads CSAHARGYTGELFF.